The 5 T cell receptor beta chains reported below all come from one sample, sequenced in a study of blood T cell repertoires in COVID-19. Clones were read by immunoSEQ multiplex PCR, and TCRdb kept only the in-frame ones, dropping some. This sample has 150,000 to 200,000 clones, with 75% to 90% found just once. The sequenced material came from peripheral blood. The source is a man aged 65-85 years with active or convalescent COVID-19.

This sequence joins TRBV11-2 and TRBJ1-1; D unresolved. The germline V gene has CDR1 SGHAT and CDR2 FQNNGV. Trimming pared 4 bases from V and 4 bases from J, leaving 13 bases between. This CDR3 comprises 14 residues. The CDR3 DNA reads TGTGCCAGCAGCTCCACAGTAGGTGCCACTGAAGCTTTCTTT. It encodes CASSSTVGATEAFF.

The chain carries TRBV4-3 and TRBJ2-1, with 8 bases matching TRBD2. V gave up 0 bases and J gave up 7 bases; unmatched junction bases: 11. Germline loops: CDR1 LGHNA, CDR2 YSLEER. The CDR3 spans 17 residues. CDR3 nucleotide sequence: TGCGCCAGCAGCCAAGATCACAGCGGGGGCCCCTGGAATGAGCAGTTCTTC. Translating it yields CASSQDHSGGPWNEQFF.

The rearrangement uses TRBV5-6 and TRBJ2-5; D may be TRBD2 (5 bases). Germline V lookup: CDR1 SGHDT, CDR2 YYEEEE. This CDR3 spans 13 amino acids. V lost 0 bases to trimming and J lost 9 bases, with 12 bases between them. The CDR3 nucleotides read TGTGCCAGCAGCTTGGGACGGGCGGAGGCCCAGTACTTC. Translation: CASSLGRAEAQYF.

Turning to this clone: Other DNA sequences within the sample encode an identical CDR3. This chain joins TRBV19 and TRBJ1-2, with 7 bases matching TRBD1. Unmatched junction bases numbered 5, after V lost 2 bases and J lost 2 bases. Germline V gene lookup returns CDR1 LNHDA and CDR2 SQIVND (reference sequence). The CDR3 runs 15 residues. CDR3 sequence (DNA): TGTGCCAGTAGTATAAGGACAGGCGACAACTATGGCTACACCTTC. Translating it yields CASSIRTGDNYGYTF.

The chain employs TRBV11-3 and TRBJ2-3; the D gene is possibly TRBD1 (6 bases). The V gene lost 5 bases and the J gene lost 0 bases, with 12 bases spanning the gap. The CDR3 is 15 amino acids. The germline gives CDR1 SGHNT, CDR2 YENEEA. CDR3 nucleotides: TGTGCCAGCAGCCGAGGGGGATCTAGCACAGATACGCAGTATTTT. Protein sequence: CASSRGGSSTDTQYF. Filled out from reference TRBV11-3 and TRBJ2-3, the complete variable domain reads EAGVVQSPRYKIIEKKQPVAFWCNPISGHNTLYWYLQNLGQGPELLIRYENEEAVDDSQLPKDRFSAERLKGVDSTLKIQPAELGDSAVYLCASSRGGSSTDTQYFGPGTRLTVL.